This entry lists 8 T cell receptor beta chains sequenced from one sample in a study of T-cell reconstitution after alpha-beta-depleted transplantation in children. Unique molecular identifiers were incorporated during preparation of the TCRbeta library. TCRdb recomputed calls from the PCR reads with MiXCR, one row per CDR3 protein. Among 350,000 to 400,000 distinct CDR3 sequences listed, around 21% were seen once. The sequenced sample was PBMCs from the stem cell graft donor, obtained from the stem cell graft. These receptors originate from a human donor who donated a stem cell graft to a child with acute myeloid leukemia.

This clonotype is a singleton in its sample. The chain couples TRBV5-1 to TRBJ2-7; D perhaps matches TRBD1 (6 bases). Germline values: CDR1 SGHRS, CDR2 YFSETQ. CDR3 size: 14 residues. V gave up 3 bases and J gave up 5 bases, with 15 bases separating them. As DNA, the CDR3 is TGCGCCAGCAGCTCCACGAGGGGGAGTCACGAGCAGTACTTC. It encodes CASSSTRGSHEQYF.

The chain is built from TRBV7-2 and TRBJ2-5; D possibly corresponds to TRBD1 (6 bases). The CDR3 loop spans 13 amino acids. CDR1 is SGHTA and CDR2 is FQGNSA in the germline V gene. Trimming stripped 3 bases from V and 4 bases from J, with 9 bases between. CDR3 sequence reads: CASSFGTPETQYF. In nucleotides, the CDR3 is TGTGCCAGCAGCTTTGGGACACCAGAGACCCAGTACTTC.

This clonotype was counted a few times. The rearrangement uses TRBV7-8 and TRBJ2-7, with D perhaps TRBD2 (6 bases). Germline V CDR1 and CDR2: SGHVS, FQNEAQ. CDR3 length: 14 amino acids. V was trimmed by 1 base and J by 6 bases, leaving 13 bases between them. CDR3 sequence (DNA): TGTGCCAGCAGCTTAGGTCTAGCGAAAGGCGAGCAGTACTTC. Residues: CASSLGLAKGEQYF.

A word on this clonotype: This clone may be a read error of a much larger clone one base away. The chain is built from TRBV10-2 and TRBJ2-7, with D unclear. CDR1 and CDR2 (germline): WSHSY, SAAADI. Trimming removed 0 bases at V and 1 base at J, with 13 bases between. The CDR3 consists of 16 residues. The CDR3 DNA reads TGCGCCAGCAGTGAGTCGATGCCCCAACCTTCCTACGAGCAGTACTTC. It is translated as CASSESMPQPSYEQYF.

This clonotype was seen a handful of times. CDR3 sequence: CASSYSLSSYNEQFF. CDR3 sequence (DNA): TGTGCCAGCAGTTACAGCCTTAGCTCCTACAATGAGCAGTTCTTC. This chain connects TRBV6-5 to TRBJ2-1; D remains unclear. Trimming took 2 bases from V and 0 from J, leaving 8 bases between them. There are 15 residues in the CDR3. Germline CDR1 is MNHEY and CDR2 is SVGAGI.

V and J are TRBV20-1 and TRBJ1-1; D perhaps matches TRBD1 (5 bases). This CDR3 contains 13 residues. V lost 3 bases to trimming and J lost 5 bases, with 13 bases between them. Germline V lookup: CDR1 DFQATT, CDR2 SNEGSKA (reference sequence). CDR3 sequence reads: CSAREGTTTEAFF. DNA for the CDR3: TGCAGTGCTAGGGAGGGGACCACTACTGAAGCTTTCTTT.

Only a few counts were recorded for this clonotype. V usage is TRBV20-1 and J usage is TRBJ2-2; weak D call: TRBD2 (6 bases). Germline values: CDR1 DFQATT, CDR2 SNEGSKA (reference sequence). Trimming shortened V by 0 bases and J by 5 bases, and 10 bases separated the two germline ends. The CDR3 has 14 amino acids. DNA for the CDR3: TGCAGTGCTAGAGATGGCGGACTAACCGGGGAGCTGTTTTTT. It codes for CSARDGGLTGELFF.

This clonotype was detected ten times or more. This rearrangement joins TRBV7-2 to TRBJ2-2; D not certain. V lost 3 bases and J 0 bases, leaving 14 bases between the germline ends. This CDR3 is built from 17 residues. In germline, CDR1 is SGHTA, CDR2 FQGNSA. CDR3 DNA: TGTGCCAGCAGCTTCGGTTGGGCTAATTCGAACACCGGGGAGCTGTTTTTT. This encodes CASSFGWANSNTGELFF.